These 30 T cell receptor beta chains share one sample of origin, sequenced in a study of cytomegalovirus exposure and HLA in healthy donors. The PCR made use of 60 Vbeta and 13 Jbeta primers. Measured with immunoSEQ multiplex PCR; TCRdb has only the in-frame clones, and not every one. The table includes 120,000 or so clones, about 73% detected once. Material: PBMCs. The receptors originated from a middle-aged woman in good health and CMV-seronegative.

The V call is TRBV4-2, the J call TRBJ2-3, with a tentative D call TRBD2 (6 bases). Germline V gene lookup returns CDR1 LGHNA and CDR2 YNFKEQ. V lost 7 bases and J 4 bases, leaving 21 bases between the germline ends. This CDR3 has 16 residues. Written as DNA, the CDR3 is TGTGCCAGCACCCTAGCGTCGGGGATTGGGGCAGATACGCAGTATTTT. Translated: CASTLASGIGADTQYF.

V usage is TRBV6-6 and J usage is TRBJ1-1; 7 bases fit TRBD1. The germline CDR1 and CDR2 sequences are MNHNY and SVGAGI (reference sequence). Germline trimming cut 5 bases from V and 4 bases from J; bases unmatched to any gene: 7. CDR3 length: 14 residues. CDR3 DNA: TGTGCCAGCAGTCGAGGGGGCGCATCCACTGAAGCTTTCTTT. Translation gives CASSRGGASTEAFF.

The chain uses TRBV10-3 and TRBJ1-2, with 8 bases fitting TRBD1. The V gene end was trimmed by 4 bases and the J gene end by 3 bases; junction bases not matched to a gene: 7. Germline values: CDR1 ENHRY, CDR2 SYGVKD. This CDR3 is 15 amino acids long. The CDR3 bases are TGTGCCATCAGTGTCGACAGGGGAGGTGACTATGGCTACACCTTC. Protein: CAISVDRGGDYGYTF.

V and J are TRBV6-5 and TRBJ1-2, with 8 bases identical to TRBD1. Germline loops: CDR1 MNHEY, CDR2 SVGAGI. The CDR3 totals 15 residues. The V and J ends lost 2 bases and 4 bases, in that order; junction bases with no gene match: 6. The CDR3 sequence: CASSYPGQDFYGYTF. DNA of the CDR3: TGTGCCAGCAGTTACCCGGGACAGGATTTCTATGGCTACACCTTC.

The V gene is TRBV6-5, the J gene TRBJ2-1; 9 nucleotides align to TRBD2. The CDR3 is 14 residues long. The germline V gene has CDR1 MNHEY and CDR2 SVGAGI. J lost 8 bases, V lost 4 bases, and 6 bases had no gene match. DNA for the CDR3: TGTGCCAGCAGTTCTACTAGCGGGCATTATGAGCAGTTCTTC. Its translation: CASSSTSGHYEQFF.

The chain couples TRBV5-1 to TRBJ1-2; D is uncertain. The germline CDR1 and CDR2 sequences are SGHRS and YFSETQ. This CDR3 has 13 amino acids. Trimming stripped 4 bases from V and 2 bases from J, with 9 bases between. The CDR3 sequence is CASSNDANYGYTF. The DNA of the CDR3 is TGCGCCAGCAGCAATGATGCGAACTATGGCTACACCTTC.

The V and J genes are TRBV11-2 and TRBJ1-1; TRBD1 matches at 9 bases. The CDR3 is 14 amino acids. The V gene end was trimmed by 4 bases and the J gene end by 5 bases; junction bases not matched to a gene: 5. The germline gives CDR1 SGHAT, CDR2 FQNNGV. Written as DNA, the CDR3 is TGTGCCAGCAGCTCACAGGGGGCGGTGACTGAAGCTTTCTTT. Translating gives CASSSQGAVTEAFF.

V is TRBV6-5 and J is TRBJ2-7; 8 nucleotides match TRBD1. Losses at the gene ends were 0 bases for V and 5 bases for J; bases not matched to a gene: 6. This CDR3 is built from 15 residues. Per germline, CDR1 MNHEY and CDR2 SVGAGI. The CDR3 sequence: CASSYSPRGLNEQYF. The CDR3 DNA is TGTGCCAGCAGTTACTCTCCCAGGGGGCTCAACGAGCAGTACTTC.

The rearrangement joins TRBV7-2 to TRBJ2-7, with TRBD2 matching 13 bases. Germline V gives CDR1 SGHTA, CDR2 FQGNSA. Trimming cost V 3 bases and J 9 bases; bases outside gene matches: 8. This CDR3 spans 15 amino acids. The CDR3 protein is CASSLGLAGTTGQYF. The CDR3 DNA is TGTGCCAGCAGCTTGGGACTAGCGGGAACCACCGGGCAGTACTTC.

The V call is TRBV6-6, the J call TRBJ2-7, with 9 bases fitting TRBD1. The CDR3 runs 14 residues. Germline V gene sequence: CDR1 MNHNY, CDR2 SVGAGI (reference sequence). The V segment lost 5 bases and the J segment 6 bases; nucleotides outside the gene matches: 8. The DNA of the CDR3 is TGTGCCAGCAGTCCCGGGACAGGGCCCTTCGAGCAGTACTTC. Translation: CASSPGTGPFEQYF.

The CDR3 DNA follows: TGTGCCTGGAGTATCGGGTCGTTGCTACAATATTCTGGGGCCAACGTCCTGACTTTC. Translated, it gives CAWSIGSLLQYSGANVLTF. The rearrangement joins TRBV30 to TRBJ2-6; unclear D gene. Trimming stripped 2 bases from V and 1 base from J, with 21 bases between. The germline V gene encodes CDR1 GTSNPN and CDR2 SVGIG (reference sequence). The CDR3 length is 19 residues.

CDR3 nucleotides: TGTGCCATCAGGGAGCGGGGGGTAGGAGAGACCCAGTACTTC. Translating gives CAIRERGVGETQYF. V is TRBV10-3 and J is TRBJ2-5; TRBD2 agrees at 9 bases. The V gene end was trimmed by 6 bases and the J gene end by 4 bases; junction bases not matched to a gene: 6. The germline CDR1 and CDR2 sequences are ENHRY and SYGVKD. The CDR3 length is 14 residues.

V and J are TRBV7-2 and TRBJ1-1; D uncertain. Germline loops: CDR1 SGHTA, CDR2 FQGNSA. Trimming left V 5 bases short and J 4 bases short, with 11 bases between. The CDR3 has 13 amino acids. CDR3 amino acids: CASSGSPGTEAFF. The CDR3 nucleotides read TGTGCCAGCAGCGGTAGTCCCGGCACTGAAGCTTTCTTT.

The rearrangement links TRBV27 to TRBJ2-5, with 14 bases lining up with TRBD2. Trimming took 6 bases from V and 7 from J; bases not matched to a gene: 7. The CDR3 loop spans 15 amino acids. Per the germline V gene, CDR1 is MNHEY and CDR2 is SMNVEV (reference sequence). CDR3 region: CASRGTSGGGGTQYF. CDR3 bases: TGTGCCAGCAGAGGGACTAGCGGGGGAGGAGGGACCCAGTACTTC.

The rearrangement links TRBV30 to TRBJ1-3, with no clear D. This CDR3 comprises 15 residues. Per germline, CDR1 GTSNPN and CDR2 SVGIG (reference sequence). Trimming shortened V by 5 bases and J by 0 bases, and 14 bases separated the two germline ends. As DNA, the CDR3 is TGTGCCTGGGGGAGTACTCCGAGCTCTGGAAACACCATATATTTT. It specifies CAWGSTPSSGNTIYF.

This chain joins TRBV14 and TRBJ2-7; weak D call: TRBD1 (6 bases). V dropped 4 bases and J dropped 7 bases, with 14 bases sitting between them. This CDR3 has 13 residues. CDR1 and CDR2 (germline): SGHDN, FVKESK. Here the CDR3 reads CASSLIQGVEQYF. Written as DNA, the CDR3 is TGTGCCAGCAGCCTAATACAGGGTGTGGAGCAGTACTTC.

The rearrangement joins TRBV6-5 to TRBJ1-5; D gene unclear. The germline V and J ends were trimmed by 0 bases and 0 bases, with 6 bases remaining between them. CDR3 length: 15 residues. The germline V gene has CDR1 MNHEY and CDR2 SVGAGI. The CDR3 bases are TGTGCCAGCAGTTACTCGCTAAATAGCAATCAGCCCCAGCATTTT. Translating it yields CASSYSLNSNQPQHF.

This chain connects TRBV30 to TRBJ1-2, with 8 positions matching TRBD1. Germline values: CDR1 GTSNPN, CDR2 SVGIG (reference sequence). Trimming cost V 1 base and J 6 bases; bases outside gene matches: 7. The CDR3 covers 14 residues. In nucleotides, the CDR3 is TGTGCCTGGAGTGAATTTCCGACAGGGGATGGCTACACCTTC. Amino acid sequence: CAWSEFPTGDGYTF. Looking up the rest from reference TRBV30 and TRBJ1-2 gives the full variable domain: SQTIHQWPATLVQPVGSPLSLECTVEGTSNPNLYWYRQAAGRGLQLLFYSVGIGQISSEVPQNLSASRPQDRQFILSSKKLLLSDSGFYLCAWSEFPTGDGYTFGSGTRLTVV.

The V call is TRBV12-5, the J call TRBJ1-1; possible D gene TRBD1, 6 bases. V was cut by 5 bases and J by 2 bases, with 9 bases left in between. The CDR3 sequence is 13 residues long. The germline CDR1 and CDR2 sequences are LGHNT and FRNRAP. DNA for the CDR3: TGTGCTAGTGGTCAGGGACACAACACTGAAGCTTTCTTT. Protein: CASGQGHNTEAFF.

The V and J genes are TRBV7-2 and TRBJ2-7; 10 bases are shared with TRBD1. Losses at the gene ends were 4 bases for V and 4 bases for J; bases not matched to a gene: 10. CDR3 length: 16 residues. Per germline, CDR1 SGHTA and CDR2 FQGNSA. CDR3 DNA sequence: TGTGCCAGCAGCTACCAGGGACAGGGGCCCCCTTACGAGCAGTACTTC. Amino acids: CASSYQGQGPPYEQYF. The full variable domain, with the rest looked up from reference TRBV7-2 and TRBJ2-7, is GAGVSQSPSNKVTEKGKDVELRCDPISGHTALYWYRQSLGQGLEFLIYFQGNSAPDKSGLPSDRFSAERTGGSVSTLTIQRTQQEDSAVYLCASSYQGQGPPYEQYFGPGTRLTVT.

The V call is TRBV5-1, the J call TRBJ1-2; possible D gene TRBD1, 6 bases. The CDR3 covers 13 residues. Germline CDR1 SGHRS, CDR2 YFSETQ. The V gene lost 8 bases and the J gene lost 8 bases, with 19 bases spanning the gap. The DNA for the CDR3 is TGCGCCAGTAAAGTGGGGACATCGGACGGCTACACCTTC. This codes for CASKVGTSDGYTF.

About this clone: Additional DNA sequences in this sample encode the identical CDR3. CDR3 region: CASSIGGETQYF. CDR3 nucleotide sequence: TGTGCCAGTAGTATTGGGGGGGAGACCCAGTACTTC. The chain has TRBV19 and TRBJ2-5; D perhaps matches TRBD2 (6 bases). Trimming took off 3 bases at V and 5 bases at J, with 7 bases between the two ends. The CDR3 has 12 residues. Germline CDR1 is LNHDA and CDR2 is SQIVND (reference sequence). The entire variable domain, with the rest obtained from reference TRBV19 and TRBJ2-5, is as follows: DGGITQSPKYLFRKEGQNVTLSCEQNLNHDAMYWYRQDPGQGLRLIYYSQIVNDFQKGDIAEGYSVSREKKESFPLTVTSAQKNPTAFYLCASSIGGETQYFGPGTRLLVL.

The chain employs TRBV5-1 and TRBJ1-1; TRBD1 matches 8 bases. Germline CDR1 reads SGHRS; CDR2 reads YFSETQ. Trimming at V came to 2 bases and at J to 0 bases, leaving 9 bases not matched to a gene. This CDR3 comprises 17 residues. The CDR3 nucleotides are TGCGCCAGCAGCTTAGGACAGGGCGGTTTCATGAACACTGAAGCTTTCTTT. Translating it yields CASSLGQGGFMNTEAFF.

The chain recombines TRBV29-1 with TRBJ2-7; 7 nucleotides agree with TRBD1. The CDR3 runs 12 residues. The germline V gene has CDR1 SQVTM and CDR2 ANQGSEA. V lost 7 bases and J lost 3; bases outside the gene matches: 6. This CDR3 is CSARDSYYEQYF. Here the CDR3 DNA reads TGCAGCGCAAGGGACAGCTACTACGAGCAGTACTTC.

This clone occurred a few times. The chain carries TRBV7-2 and TRBJ2-1; 7 bases are a match to TRBD2. The CDR3 runs to 14 residues. Germline lookup yields CDR1 SGHTA and CDR2 FQGNSA. V lost 3 bases to trimming and J lost 7 bases; unmatched junction nucleotides: 6. CDR3 in amino acids: CASSFSGLGNEQFF. The CDR3 DNA sequence: TGTGCCAGCAGCTTCTCCGGACTAGGGAATGAGCAGTTCTTC.

This chain links TRBV27 with TRBJ1-1, with D uncertain. Trimming stripped 0 bases from V and 4 bases from J, with 9 bases between. CDR1 is MNHEY and CDR2 is SMNVEV in the germline V gene (reference sequence). The CDR3 has 14 amino acids. The CDR3: CASSLSVGPTEAFF. The CDR3 DNA is TGTGCCAGCAGTTTATCAGTTGGGCCCACTGAAGCTTTCTTT.

The V gene is TRBV7-8, the J gene TRBJ2-3; D remains ambiguous. The CDR3 covers 14 residues. V was clipped by 6 bases and J by 11 bases, with 21 bases between them. Germline V gene lookup returns CDR1 SGHVS and CDR2 FQNEAQ. The chain's CDR3 is CASSPTVLSLGQYF. CDR3 DNA: TGTGCCAGCAGTCCCACGGTCCTGAGTCTCGGGCAGTATTTT.

This clone was found many times. This sequence joins TRBV4-3 and TRBJ1-3, with D perhaps matching TRBD1 (5 bases). Germline CDR1 LGHNA, CDR2 YSLEER. The length of the CDR3 is 16 residues. The V and J ends lost 0 bases and 0 bases respectively, with 9 bases between them. The CDR3 nucleotides are TGCGCCAGCAGCCAAGACTCAGGGAACTCTGGAAACACCATATATTTT. Translated, it gives CASSQDSGNSGNTIYF.

The V gene is TRBV4-1, the J gene TRBJ2-7; D might be TRBD2 (6 bases). Trimming took off 6 bases at V and 1 base at J, with 16 bases between the two ends. Germline V lookup: CDR1 MGHRA, CDR2 YSYEKL. This CDR3 is 15 amino acids long. The chain's CDR3 is CASRLDAGTSYEQYF. CDR3 nucleotides: TGCGCCAGCAGGTTAGACGCGGGAACTTCCTACGAGCAGTACTTC.

The J gene is TRBJ2-7, the V gene TRBV7-8; 9 positions agree with TRBD1. The CDR3 has 15 amino acids. The V gene's germline CDR1 is SGHVS and CDR2 FQNEAQ. The junction had 8 bases not matched to a gene; V was cut back by 5 bases and J by 3 bases. The CDR3 sequence is CASSLPGQGFYEQYF. The DNA for the CDR3 is TGTGCCAGCAGCCTACCGGGACAGGGCTTCTACGAGCAGTACTTC.